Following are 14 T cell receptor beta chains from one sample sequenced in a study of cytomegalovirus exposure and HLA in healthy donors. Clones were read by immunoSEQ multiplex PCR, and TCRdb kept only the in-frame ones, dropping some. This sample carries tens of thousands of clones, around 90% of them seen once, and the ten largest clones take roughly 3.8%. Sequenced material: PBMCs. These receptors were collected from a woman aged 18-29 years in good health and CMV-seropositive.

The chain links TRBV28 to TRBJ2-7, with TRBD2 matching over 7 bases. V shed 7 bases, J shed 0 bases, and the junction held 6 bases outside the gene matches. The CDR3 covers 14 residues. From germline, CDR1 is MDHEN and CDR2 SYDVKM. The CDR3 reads CASNPLADSYEQYF. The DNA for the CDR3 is TGTGCCAGCAACCCTCTAGCGGACTCCTACGAGCAGTACTTC.

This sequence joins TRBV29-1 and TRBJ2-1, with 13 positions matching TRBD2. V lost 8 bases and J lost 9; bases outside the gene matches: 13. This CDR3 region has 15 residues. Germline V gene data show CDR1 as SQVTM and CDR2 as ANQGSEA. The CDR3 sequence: CSTRPGLAGTGEQFF. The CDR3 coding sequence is TGCAGCACTAGACCGGGACTAGCGGGAACAGGTGAGCAGTTCTTC.

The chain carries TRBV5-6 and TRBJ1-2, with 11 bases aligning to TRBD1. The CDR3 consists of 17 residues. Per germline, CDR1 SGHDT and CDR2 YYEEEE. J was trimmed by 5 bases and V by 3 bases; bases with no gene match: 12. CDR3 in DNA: TGTGCCAGCAGCTCGGGTCCGGGACAGGGGGAAATATATGGCTACACCTTC. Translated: CASSSGPGQGEIYGYTF. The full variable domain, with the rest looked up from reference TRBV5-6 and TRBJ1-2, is DAGVTQSPTHLIKTRGQQVTLRCSPKSGHDTVSWYQQALGQGPQFIFQYYEEEERQRGNFPDRFSGHQFPNYSSELNVNALLLGDSALYLCASSSGPGQGEIYGYTFGSGTRLTVV.

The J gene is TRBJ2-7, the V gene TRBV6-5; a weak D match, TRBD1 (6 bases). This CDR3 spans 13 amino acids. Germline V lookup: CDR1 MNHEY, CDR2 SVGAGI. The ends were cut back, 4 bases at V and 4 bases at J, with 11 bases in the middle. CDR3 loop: CASSSPDRYEQYF. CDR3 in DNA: TGTGCCAGCAGTTCCCCGGACAGATACGAGCAGTACTTC.

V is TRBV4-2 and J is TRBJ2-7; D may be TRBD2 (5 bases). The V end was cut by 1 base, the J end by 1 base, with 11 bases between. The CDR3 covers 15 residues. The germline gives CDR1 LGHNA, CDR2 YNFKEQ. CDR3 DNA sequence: TGTGCCAGCAGCCAAGTTAGGACTGAGTCCTACGAGCAGTACTTC. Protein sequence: CASSQVRTESYEQYF.

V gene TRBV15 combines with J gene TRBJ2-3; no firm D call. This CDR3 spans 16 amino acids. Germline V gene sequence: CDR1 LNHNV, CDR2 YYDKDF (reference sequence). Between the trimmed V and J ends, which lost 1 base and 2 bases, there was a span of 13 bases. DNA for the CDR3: TGTGCCACCAGCAGAGCCCATCGGTCCCTCACAGATACGCAGTATTTT. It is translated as CATSRAHRSLTDTQYF.

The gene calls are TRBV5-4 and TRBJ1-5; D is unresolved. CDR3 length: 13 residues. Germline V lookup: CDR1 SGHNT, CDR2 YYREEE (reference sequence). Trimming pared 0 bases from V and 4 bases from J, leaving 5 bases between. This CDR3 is CASSLDKNQPQHF. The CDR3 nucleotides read TGTGCCAGCAGCTTGGACAAAAATCAGCCCCAGCATTTT.

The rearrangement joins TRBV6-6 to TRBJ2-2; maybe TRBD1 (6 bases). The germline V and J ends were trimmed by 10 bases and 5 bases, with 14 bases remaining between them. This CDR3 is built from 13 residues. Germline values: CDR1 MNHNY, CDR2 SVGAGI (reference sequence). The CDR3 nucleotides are TGTGCCATGGGCAGGGGACAAACCGGGGAGCTGTTTTTT. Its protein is CAMGRGQTGELFF.

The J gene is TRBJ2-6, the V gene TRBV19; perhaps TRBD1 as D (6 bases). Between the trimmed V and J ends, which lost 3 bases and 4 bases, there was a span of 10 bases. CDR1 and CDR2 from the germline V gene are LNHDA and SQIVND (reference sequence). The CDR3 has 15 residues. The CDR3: CASSMVQGGANVLTF. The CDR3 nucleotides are TGTGCCAGTAGTATGGTACAGGGAGGGGCCAACGTCCTGACTTTC.

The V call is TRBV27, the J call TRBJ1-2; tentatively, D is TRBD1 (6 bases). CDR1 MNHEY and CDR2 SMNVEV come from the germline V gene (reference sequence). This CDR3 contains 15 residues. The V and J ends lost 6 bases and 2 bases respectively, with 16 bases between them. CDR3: CASRPTGRENYGYTF. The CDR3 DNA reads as TGTGCCAGCAGGCCCACAGGGAGGGAGAACTATGGCTACACCTTC.

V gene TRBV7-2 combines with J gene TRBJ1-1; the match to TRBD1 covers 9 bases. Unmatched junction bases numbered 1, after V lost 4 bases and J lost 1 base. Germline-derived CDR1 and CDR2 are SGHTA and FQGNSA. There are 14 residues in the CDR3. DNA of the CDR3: TGTGCCAGCAGCTGGGGACAGGGGAACACTGAAGCTTTCTTT. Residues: CASSWGQGNTEAFF.

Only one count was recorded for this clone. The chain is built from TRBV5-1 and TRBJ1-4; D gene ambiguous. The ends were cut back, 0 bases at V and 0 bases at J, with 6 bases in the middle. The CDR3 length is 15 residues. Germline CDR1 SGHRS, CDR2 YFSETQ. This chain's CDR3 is CASSLAGATNEKLFF. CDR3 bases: TGCGCCAGCAGCTTGGCGGGTGCAACTAATGAAAAACTGTTTTTT.

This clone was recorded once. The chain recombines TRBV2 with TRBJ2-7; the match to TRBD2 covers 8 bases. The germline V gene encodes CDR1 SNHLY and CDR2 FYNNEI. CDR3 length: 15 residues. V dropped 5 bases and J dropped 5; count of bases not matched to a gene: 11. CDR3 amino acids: CASSYSGGGSHEQYF. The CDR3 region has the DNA TGTGCCAGCAGTTACTCCGGCGGGGGGTCCCACGAGCAGTACTTC.

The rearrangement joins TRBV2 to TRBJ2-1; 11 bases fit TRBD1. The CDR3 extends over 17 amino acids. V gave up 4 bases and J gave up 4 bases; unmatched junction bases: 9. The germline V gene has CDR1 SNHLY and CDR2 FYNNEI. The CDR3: CASSVELGQGDYNEQFF. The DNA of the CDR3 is TGTGCCAGCAGTGTAGAACTGGGACAGGGGGATTACAATGAGCAGTTCTTC.